This T cell receptor (beta chain) was observed in a study of human T cells and chemical hapten exposure (TCRdb year 2021). For the study in its entirety: Libraries were pooled for sequencing, and per-sample TCR yields varied mainly because of small differences in library volumes within the pool. The study tracked peripheral blood TCR repertoire changes in vivo during primary and secondary sensitization to the hapten diphenylcyclopropenone (DPC) in alopecia patients. Each blood RNA sample was used to sequence both TCR alpha and TCR beta chains. On the study overall, not on this receptor specifically: No change with DPC sensitization was found in the number of TCRs above 1 in 1000 frequency, and no evidence of global repertoire structure alterations was found. After repeated subsampling, the strength of the expansion versus patch-test correlation and the threshold at which it became significant changed.

The CDR3 contains 17 residues, cysteine and phenylalanine counted. Only the CDR3 portion is preserved as DNA: 51 bases, with reading frame beginning at the first base. The germline ends are 11 bases apart after V is trimmed by 0 bases and J by 1 base. Looking up the germline V gene (reference sequence) yields CDR1 SGHKS and CDR2 YYEKEE. Receptor libraries were prepared by 5' RACE. The sequencer listed for this sample is Illumina MiSeq. Library preparation attached unique molecular identifiers to individual cDNA molecules for quantitative, reproducible TCR counting. In the original analysis: The median number of TCRs per sample was 90,000 to 100,000, ranging from 23,224 to 690,600. V, J and CDR3 annotation of the TCR reads was carried out using the Decombinator software suite. To make PS versus PT1 abundance plots, every sample was subsampled to the same number of TCRs (28,000). Expanded TCRs were defined as absent before sensitization and observed at least eight times at the 2-week time point. The public sequencing data were trimmed at Q25 with fastp and processed into clonotypes with MiXCR by TCRdb, which kept only in-frame beta chains. One record per CDR3 amino acid sequence lists the most common genes and DNA. TCRdb, rather than the study authors, made the V and J calls. This sample is represented by about 140,000 distinct CDR3 sequences; 3.5% to 5% of them were singletons. Over 1.1% of the sample comes from the top ten.

This clonotype was found many times. No cognate antigen has been identified for it. Base qualities were left out, and no much larger clone turns up one base away. Total RNA was extracted from unfractionated whole blood that had been collected in Tempus Blood RNA tubes. As TCR sequencing controls, about five healthy volunteers were used, with blood taken at day 0, 2 weeks and 6 weeks. The sequence derives from a female donor in good health. The chain is encoded by TRBV5-5 joined to TRBJ2-6; the D gene lacks a confident call. The CDR3 region: CASSLGLGSSGANVLTF. The DNA is as follows: TGTGCCAGCAGCTTGGGACTGGGAAGTTCTGGGGCCAACGTCCTGACTTTC.